These 21 T cell receptor beta chains were sequenced from one sample in a study of shared clonotypes between healthy human individuals. Sequencing was performed with immunoSEQ multiplex PCR; in TCRdb, only in-frame clones are kept and a portion is missing. The sample contains about 2.3 million clones, 80% to 95% of which appear only once. Material for sequencing was naive CD4+ T cells from PBMCs. Subset: CD45RA+ positively selected. The receptors come from a man younger than 30 in good health. Some clones in this sample may be carry-over from other donors' samples.

This chain connects TRBV18 to TRBJ1-1; TRBD1 might be the D (5 bases). CDR1 KGHSH and CDR2 LQKENI come from the germline V gene. This CDR3 spans 15 amino acids. V lost 6 bases to trimming and J lost 1 base, with 15 bases between them. The CDR3 protein is CASSSKDRGNTEAFF. The DNA for the CDR3 is TGTGCCAGCTCGTCGAAGGATAGGGGGAACACTGAAGCTTTCTTT.

J is TRBJ2-7 and V is TRBV5-1, with D possibly TRBD1 on 6 matching bases. The CDR3 runs 13 residues. From germline, CDR1 is SGHRS and CDR2 YFSETQ. V gave up 7 bases and J gave up 2 bases, with 13 bases separating them. The CDR3 sequence is CASAQGSTYEQYF. The CDR3 coding sequence is TGCGCCAGCGCACAGGGCTCTACCTACGAGCAGTACTTC.

This chain uses TRBV29-1 with TRBJ1-1; D may be TRBD1 (5 bases). Trimming left V 4 bases short and J 1 base short, with 10 bases between. Per the germline V gene, CDR1 is SQVTM and CDR2 is ANQGSEA. The CDR3 spans 13 residues. In nucleotides, the CDR3 is TGCAGCGTTGCGGGACTTCCGAACACTGAAGCTTTCTTT. It specifies CSVAGLPNTEAFF.

This clone was recorded once. The same CDR3 can be traced to other DNA sequences in this sample. The chain combines TRBV28 with TRBJ2-7; 9 positions agree with TRBD1. CDR1 and CDR2 from the germline V gene are MDHEN and SYDVKM. Unmatched junction bases numbered 8, after V lost 4 bases and J lost 4 bases. CDR3 length equals 15 residues. CDR3: CASSSPGTGTYEQYF. The CDR3 DNA reads TGTGCCAGCAGTTCCCCCGGGACAGGGACTTACGAGCAGTACTTC.

This chain links TRBV18 with TRBJ2-5; D not certain. V shed 6 bases and J shed 5 bases, with 25 bases lying between them. There are 17 residues in the CDR3. Germline CDR1 KGHSH, CDR2 LQKENI. CDR3 protein: CASSVGVVWGVEETQYF. The CDR3 nucleotides are TGTGCCAGCTCCGTCGGTGTTGTGTGGGGTGTGGAGGAGACCCAGTACTTC.

The chain uses TRBV18 and TRBJ2-3; no firm D call. CDR1 and CDR2 from the germline V gene are KGHSH and LQKENI. V was trimmed by 0 bases and J by 6 bases, leaving 19 bases between them. The CDR3 runs to 17 residues. The CDR3 loop is CASSPPFSGPDPDTQYF. The CDR3 bases are TGTGCCAGCTCACCACCGTTCTCGGGTCCCGACCCGGATACGCAGTATTTT.

A word on this clone: The sample has other DNA sequences that encode this CDR3 too. J is TRBJ2-5 and V is TRBV7-3; D remains ambiguous. The CDR3 covers 13 residues. Trimming cost V 0 bases and J 3 bases, with 5 bases left between them. Germline CDR1 is SGHTA and CDR2 is FQGTGA. The CDR3 bases are TGTGCCAGCAGCTTAACCCCAAAAGAGACCCAGTACTTC. Amino acid sequence: CASSLTPKETQYF.

Details on this clone: Its ends do not fully match the called genes, so a read error is possible. The chain has TRBV10-3 and TRBJ1-4; TRBD1 matches 8 bases. The germline gives CDR1 ENHRY, CDR2 SYGVKD. This CDR3 spans 11 amino acids. CDR3 amino acids: CAISEGDRKVF. For the CDR3, the DNA is TGTGCCATCAGTGAGGGGGACAGGAAGGTTTTT.

The CDR3 is CASGSTSGSGEQFF. DNA of the CDR3: TGCGCCAGCGGATCGACTAGCGGGAGTGGCGAGCAGTTCTTC. The chain employs TRBV5-1 and TRBJ2-1; 12 nucleotides align to TRBD2. Per the germline V gene, CDR1 is SGHRS and CDR2 is YFSETQ. The CDR3 spans 14 residues. V shed 7 bases, J shed 10 bases, and the junction held 9 bases outside the gene matches.

The rearrangement links TRBV5-4 to TRBJ2-7; D not certain. In germline, CDR1 is SGHNT, CDR2 YYREEE (reference sequence). The CDR3 sequence is 14 residues long. Trimming stripped 3 bases from V and 1 base from J, with 11 bases between. The CDR3 region is CASSSGDGSYEQYF. The CDR3 DNA sequence: TGTGCCAGCAGCTCTGGAGACGGGTCCTACGAGCAGTACTTC.

V gene TRBV2 combines with J gene TRBJ2-7; a weak D match, TRBD2 (6 bases). This CDR3 is 12 amino acids long. Between the trimmed V and J ends, which lost 11 bases and 6 bases, there was a span of 17 bases. Germline CDR1 and CDR2: SNHLY and FYNNEI. The CDR3 is CASETRRGEQYF. The CDR3 nucleotides read TGTGCCTCCGAGACTAGGAGAGGCGAGCAGTACTTC.

This clone appeared a single time. Possible read error: a much larger clone is one base away. This same CDR3 is encoded by further DNA sequences in the sample. V usage is TRBV7-2 and J usage is TRBJ2-5, with D perhaps TRBD1 (5 bases). Per germline, CDR1 SGHTA and CDR2 FQGNSA. V lost 1 base, J lost 2 bases, and 5 bases lay in between. The CDR3 totals 13 residues. CDR3 nucleotides: TGTGCCAGCAGCTTAGACAGGCAAGAGACCCAGTACTTC. Its protein product is CASSLDRQETQYF.

This rearrangement joins TRBV2 to TRBJ1-5; D perhaps matches TRBD1 (5 bases). The V end was cut by 5 bases, the J end by 3 bases, with 11 bases between. The CDR3 is 14 amino acids. In germline, CDR1 is SNHLY, CDR2 FYNNEI. CDR3 sequence: CASSTGTSNQPQHF. CDR3 nucleotide sequence: TGTGCCAGCAGTACCGGGACGTCCAATCAGCCCCAGCATTTT.

CDR3 sequence: CASSVGATGGQETQYF. The CDR3 DNA is TGCGCCAGCAGCGTGGGGGCCACAGGGGGACAAGAGACCCAGTACTTC. This chain uses TRBV5-1 with TRBJ2-5, with 8 bases lining up with TRBD1. The germline V gene has CDR1 SGHRS and CDR2 YFSETQ. V shed 4 bases, J shed 2 bases, and the junction held 10 bases outside the gene matches. The CDR3 is 16 amino acids.

This clone occurred once. The chain carries TRBV6-6 and TRBJ2-7; TRBD1 matches 9 bases. V lost 9 bases, J lost 2 bases, and 8 bases stayed unmatched. Germline V gene sequence: CDR1 MNHNY, CDR2 SVGAGI (reference sequence). CDR3 length equals 14 residues. Here the CDR3 DNA reads TGTGCCAGTGTACAGGGGGCGGGGGCCTACGAGCAGTACTTC. Protein sequence: CASVQGAGAYEQYF.

This chain connects TRBV5-1 to TRBJ2-7, with D perhaps matching TRBD1 or TRBD2 (6 bases each). The ends were cut back, 0 bases at V and 7 bases at J, with 17 bases in the middle. CDR3 length: 15 residues. In germline, CDR1 is SGHRS, CDR2 YFSETQ. This chain's CDR3 is CASSLDGGQAQEQYF. The DNA for the CDR3 is TGCGCCAGCAGCTTGGATGGGGGGCAAGCACAAGAGCAGTACTTC. The variable domain in full, with the rest retrieved from reference TRBV5-1 and TRBJ2-7, is KAGVTQTPRYLIKTRGQQVTLSCSPISGHRSVSWYQQTPGQGLQFLFEYFSETQRNKGNFPGRFSGRQFSNSRSEMNVSTLELGDSALYLCASSLDGGQAQEQYFGPGTRLTVT.

This clone has just one count. This rearrangement joins TRBV7-9 to TRBJ2-7, with 7 bases aligning to TRBD2. Losses at the gene ends were 5 bases for V and 5 bases for J; bases not matched to a gene: 12. The CDR3 runs 15 residues. The germline gives CDR1 SEHNR, CDR2 FQNEAQ (reference sequence). The CDR3: CASSEMAGVLNEQYF. CDR3 bases: TGTGCCAGCAGCGAGATGGCGGGGGTTCTCAACGAGCAGTACTTC.

The CDR3 loop is CASSLSPGAGGGNEQFF. The CDR3, as DNA: TGTGCCAGCAGTTTATCCCCAGGGGCGGGAGGGGGGAATGAGCAGTTCTTC. This chain connects TRBV28 to TRBJ2-1, with 9 bases matching TRBD2. There are 17 residues in the CDR3. The germline gives CDR1 MDHEN, CDR2 SYDVKM. V was clipped by 1 base and J by 7 bases; unmatched bases: 11.

The table lists this clone with a few counts. This chain connects TRBV30 to TRBJ1-1; a possible D gene is TRBD1 (6 bases). The V end was cut by 2 bases, the J end by 1 base, with 11 bases between. The length of the CDR3 is 14 residues. Germline V gene data show CDR1 as GTSNPN and CDR2 as SVGIG (reference sequence). CDR3 residues: CAWSKGGSNTEAFF. The CDR3 coding sequence is TGTGCCTGGAGTAAAGGGGGTTCGAACACTGAAGCTTTCTTT. Looking up the rest from reference TRBV30 and TRBJ1-1 gives the full variable domain: SQTIHQWPATLVQPVGSPLSLECTVEGTSNPNLYWYRQAAGRGLQLLFYSVGIGQISSEVPQNLSASRPQDRQFILSSKKLLLSDSGFYLCAWSKGGSNTEAFFGQGTRLTVV.

With respect to this clone: At the DNA level, this CDR3 is encoded by other sequences in the same sample as well. V and J are TRBV19 and TRBJ1-2; D is undetermined. Germline lookup yields CDR1 LNHDA and CDR2 SQIVND (reference sequence). V was pared by 3 bases and J by 1 base, with 6 bases between. The length of the CDR3 is 13 residues. The CDR3 region has the DNA TGTGCCAGTAGTATCGGCAGTAACTATGGCTACACCTTC. Amino acid sequence: CASSIGSNYGYTF.

The genes are TRBV25-1 and TRBJ2-7; the match to TRBD2 covers 9 bases. Germline loops: CDR1 MGHDK, CDR2 SYGVNS. After removal of 6 bases from V and 0 bases from J, the junction contained 3 bases not matched to a gene. The CDR3 extends over 14 amino acids. This CDR3 is CASRGAGGSYEQYF. Written as DNA, the CDR3 is TGTGCCAGCAGGGGAGCGGGGGGCTCCTACGAGCAGTACTTC.